The clone carrying this T cell receptor beta chain showed up just a few times. No antigen is known for it. This sample stems from a study of response to subunit inactivated influenza vaccine. Study-wide findings and caveats: New T cells are recruited in small numbers by each seasonal influenza vaccination, according to the authors' suggestion.

Germline V gene data show CDR1 as SNHLY and CDR2 as FYNNEI. This CDR3 contains 14 residues. V lost 1 base, J lost 7 bases, and 13 bases lay in between. In TCRdb, the RT-PCR reads were re-called with MiXCR into one record per CDR3 protein. In the table there are about 700,000 distinct CDR3 sequences, around 14% of which are singletons. The V and J genes are TRBV2 and TRBJ1-1, with D unresolved. The receptor was derived from a man aged 45-60 years who received an inactivated influenza vaccine. This material consisted of PBMCs from blood, taken 14 days before vaccination. CDR3 DNA sequence: TGTGCCAGCAGTGAAGGATGGGTAGAGGGTGAAGCTTTCTTT. This gives the protein CASSEGWVEGEAFF. The full variable domain, its missing parts supplied by reference TRBV2 and TRBJ1-1, is EPEVTQTPSHQVTQMGQEVILRCVPISNHLYFYWYRQILGQKVEFLVSFYNNEISEKSEIFDDQFSVERPDGSNFTLKIRSTKLEDSAMYFCASSEGWVEGEAFFGQGTRLTVV.